This T cell receptor (beta chain) was sequenced in a study of early stage breast cancer tumors. CDR3 length: 15 amino acids. Trimming removed 4 bases at V and 9 bases at J, with 19 bases between. CDR1 ENHRY and CDR2 SYGVKD come from the germline V gene. General study points: Bulk DNA sequencing of unsorted cells missed chain pairing and markers.

Some clones are missing from TCRdb's copy, which holds only in-frame ones; the method was immunoSEQ multiplex PCR. The repertoire has 20,000 to 25,000 clones, 55% to 80% of them found once; the top ten carry 9.5% to 10%. This clone appeared a single time. The antigen remains undetermined. Sequenced: breast tumor tissue. The chain carries TRBV10-3 and TRBJ1-5; possible D gene TRBD1, 5 bases. This clonotype was obtained from a person aged 55 to 70 with breast cancer. CDR3 sequence: CAISGGEGLRGPQHF. The CDR3 DNA follows: TGTGCCATCAGTGGGGGGGAGGGCCTCCGGGGGCCCCAGCATTTT.